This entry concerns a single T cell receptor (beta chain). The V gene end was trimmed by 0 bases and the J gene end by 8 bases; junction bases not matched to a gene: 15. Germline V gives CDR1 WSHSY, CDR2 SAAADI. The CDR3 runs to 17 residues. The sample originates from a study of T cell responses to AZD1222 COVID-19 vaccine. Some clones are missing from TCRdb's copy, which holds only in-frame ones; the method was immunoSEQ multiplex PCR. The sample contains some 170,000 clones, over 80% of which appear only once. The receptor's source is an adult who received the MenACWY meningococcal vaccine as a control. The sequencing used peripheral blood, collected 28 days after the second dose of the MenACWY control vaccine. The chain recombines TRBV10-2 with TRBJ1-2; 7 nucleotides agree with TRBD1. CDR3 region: CASSESPAWTGGEGYTF. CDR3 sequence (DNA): TGCGCCAGCAGTGAGTCGCCCGCCTGGACAGGCGGTGAGGGCTACACCTTC.